This T cell receptor beta chain was sequenced for a study of cytomegalovirus exposure and HLA in healthy donors. At the level of the study: Out of roughly 170 million T cells, an earlier analysis found fewer than 140 million unique TCR beta sequences in total.

Healthy bone marrow donors made up the donor group. Germline V CDR1 and CDR2: MNHEY, SMNVEV (reference sequence). The CDR3 spans 17 residues. V lost 3 bases and J 4 bases, leaving 18 bases between the germline ends. 60 Vbeta and 13 Jbeta primers were used in PCR. The method was immunoSEQ multiplex PCR; TCRdb's version includes in-frame clones alone and lacks a portion of them. The sample consists of 160,000 or so clones, 80% to 85% of them appearing once. Input material: PBMCs. The rearrangement uses TRBV27 and TRBJ2-2; TRBD2 is a possible D gene (5 bases). The TCR sequence derives from a young man in good health and CMV-seronegative. As DNA, the CDR3 is TGTGCCAGCAGTTTCGAAAGGTCAGCGGTAGTCACCGGGGAGCTGTTTTTT. This codes for CASSFERSAVVTGELFF.